The entry below describes one T cell receptor (beta chain). What it binds is unknown. This record comes from a study of cytomegalovirus exposure and HLA in healthy donors. The PCR ran on 60 Vbeta and 13 Jbeta primers. Generated by immunoSEQ multiplex PCR, the TCRdb table keeps only in-frame clones and is missing some. The sample includes around 130,000 clones, more than 80% seen only once; the top ten take about 6.7%. Trimming removed 2 bases at V and 5 bases at J, with 16 bases between. Germline V gives CDR1 MNHEY, CDR2 SVGAGI. The CDR3 runs 15 residues. Broader study findings: Several of the most significant clusters were apparently associated with common viral pathogens in a later analysis. Analysis performed later found 16,000 or so TCR beta sequences associated with HLA alleles at 0.05 false discovery rate.

V gene TRBV6-5 combines with J gene TRBJ2-7, with a tentative D call TRBD2 (6 bases). The sample taken for sequencing was PBMCs. This TCR was recovered from a woman aged 25 to 45 in good health and CMV-seropositive. The CDR3 sequence: CASSYQPGVSDEQYF. CDR3 DNA: TGTGCCAGCAGTTACCAACCGGGAGTAAGCGACGAGCAGTACTTC.